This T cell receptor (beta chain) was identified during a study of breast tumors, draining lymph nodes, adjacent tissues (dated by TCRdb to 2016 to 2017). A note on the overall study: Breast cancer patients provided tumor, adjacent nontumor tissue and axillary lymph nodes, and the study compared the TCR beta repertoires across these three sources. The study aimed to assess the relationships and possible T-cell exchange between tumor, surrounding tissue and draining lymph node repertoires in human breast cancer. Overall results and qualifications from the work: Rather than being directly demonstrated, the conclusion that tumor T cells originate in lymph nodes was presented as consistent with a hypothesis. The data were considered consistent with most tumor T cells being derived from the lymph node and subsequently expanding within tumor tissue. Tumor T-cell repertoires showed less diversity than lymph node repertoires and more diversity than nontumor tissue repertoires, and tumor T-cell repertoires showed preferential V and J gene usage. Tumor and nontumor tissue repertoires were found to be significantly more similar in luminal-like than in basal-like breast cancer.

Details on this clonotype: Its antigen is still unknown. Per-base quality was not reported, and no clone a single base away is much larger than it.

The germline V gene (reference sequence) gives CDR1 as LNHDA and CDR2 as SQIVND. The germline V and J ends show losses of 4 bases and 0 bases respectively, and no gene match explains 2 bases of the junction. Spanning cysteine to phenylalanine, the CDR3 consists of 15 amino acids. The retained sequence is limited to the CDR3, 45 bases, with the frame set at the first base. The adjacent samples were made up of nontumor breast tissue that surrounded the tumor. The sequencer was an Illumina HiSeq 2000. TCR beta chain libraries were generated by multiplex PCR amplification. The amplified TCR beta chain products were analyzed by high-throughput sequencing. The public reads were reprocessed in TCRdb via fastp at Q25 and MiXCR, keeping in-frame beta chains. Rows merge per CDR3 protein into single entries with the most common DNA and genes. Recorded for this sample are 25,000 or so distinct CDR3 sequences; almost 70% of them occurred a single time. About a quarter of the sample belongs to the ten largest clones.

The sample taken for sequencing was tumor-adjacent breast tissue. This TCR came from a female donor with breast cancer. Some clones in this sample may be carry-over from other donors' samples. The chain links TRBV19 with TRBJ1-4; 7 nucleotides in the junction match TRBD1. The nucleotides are TGTGCCAGTAGTACTGGGACAGCAACTAATGAAAAACTGTTTTTT. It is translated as CASSTGTATNEKLFF.